This TCR beta chain was obtained from a study of radiotherapy plus CTLA-4 blockade in lung cancer. Study-wide background: Disease control was seen in approximately 29% of patients, objective responses in about 18%.

Comments on this clone: Its antigen is not identified.

Study-wide findings and caveats: Reports identified early blood T cell clone dynamics, with interferon-beta, as the best response predictor. In blood, tumor-derived TCR clones expanded after radiotherapy plus ipilimumab.

Here immunoSEQ multiplex PCR was the method, and the copy in TCRdb shows in-frame clones only, minus some. The table lists 75,000 to 100,000 clones, 85% to 90% of them singletons. The study treated chemo-refractory metastatic non-small-cell lung cancer patients with focal radiation plus ipilimumab CTLA-4 blockade. Germline V gene sequence: CDR1 SGDLS, CDR2 YYNGEE. V was pared by 3 bases and J by 2 bases, with 20 bases between. CDR3 length equals 17 residues. The J gene is TRBJ1-1, the V gene TRBV9, with unresolved D. The clonotype originates from a human donor with non-small cell lung cancer that progressed on radiotherapy plus ipilimumab. The sample was peripheral blood, taken from a patient treated with radiotherapy plus ipilimumab. CDR3 amino acids: CASSALVGGVENTEAFF. CDR3 nucleotides: TGTGCCAGCAGCGCGTTGGTGGGTGGGGTTGAAAACACTGAAGCTTTCTTT.